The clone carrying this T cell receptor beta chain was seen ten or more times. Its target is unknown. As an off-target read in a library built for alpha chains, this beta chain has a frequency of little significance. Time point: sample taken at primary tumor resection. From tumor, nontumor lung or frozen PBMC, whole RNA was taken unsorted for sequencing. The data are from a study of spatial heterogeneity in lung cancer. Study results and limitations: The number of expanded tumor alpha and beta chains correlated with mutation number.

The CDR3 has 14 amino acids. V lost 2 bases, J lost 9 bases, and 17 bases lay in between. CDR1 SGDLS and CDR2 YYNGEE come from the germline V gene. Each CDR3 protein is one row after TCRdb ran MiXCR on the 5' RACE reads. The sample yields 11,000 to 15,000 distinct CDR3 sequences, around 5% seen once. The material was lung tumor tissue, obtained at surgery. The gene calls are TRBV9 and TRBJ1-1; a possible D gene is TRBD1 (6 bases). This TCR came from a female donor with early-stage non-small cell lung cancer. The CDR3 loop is CASSVDAQGGQAFF. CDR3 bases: TGTGCCAGCAGCGTGGACGCACAGGGAGGGCAAGCTTTCTTT.